This T cell receptor (beta chain) was obtained from a study of blood T cell repertoires in COVID-19. Overall study context: Collection of acute and convalescent COVID-19 samples took place in the United States, Italy and Spain.

How the authors handled the data: From reference gene primer amplification, estimates of nucleated cell counts were derived. The method was immunoSEQ multiplex PCR; TCRdb's version includes in-frame clones alone and lacks a portion of them. V, J and clone size derive from that table, while D and trimming were established from the DNA sequence. The repertoire holds about 80,000 clones, 75% to 90% seen once, with over 5.5% in the top ten. The sequencing sample was made of peripheral blood. The sequence was collected from a man aged 60-69 years with active or convalescent COVID-19.

DNA of the CDR3: TGTGCCAGCAGCCGGGACAGGGGCGACTATGGCTACACCTTC. This codes for CASSRDRGDYGYTF. V and J are TRBV7-2 and TRBJ1-2, with 10 bases aligning to TRBD1. Germline-derived CDR1 and CDR2 are SGHTA and FQGNSA. There are 14 residues in the CDR3. The J segment lost 3 bases and the V segment lost 5 bases, leaving 3 bases of the junction unmatched.